A single sample is the source of the 5 T cell receptor beta chains below, sequenced in a study of CD4 T cells in relation to SARS-CoV-2 and coronaviruses. The antigens these receptors bind are not known. Measured with immunoSEQ multiplex PCR; TCRdb has only the in-frame clones, and not every one. The data contain about 38,000 clones, 60% to 80% of them singletons. Sequenced input: memory CD4+ T cells from PBMCs, cultured in vitro. The receptors were gathered from an adult with COVID-19.

The V and J genes are TRBV6-4 and TRBJ1-6, with D possibly being TRBD1 (5 bases). V dropped 5 bases and J dropped 6 bases, with 8 bases sitting between them. The length of the CDR3 is 13 residues. The germline V gene encodes CDR1 MRHNA and CDR2 SNTAGT. CDR3 amino acids: CASSSTVNSPLHF. The CDR3 region has the DNA TGTGCCAGCAGTTCGACAGTTAATTCACCCCTCCACTTT.

V usage is TRBV7-2 and J usage is TRBJ2-5, with 7 nucleotides matching TRBD1. The CDR3 spans 14 residues. Germline loops: CDR1 SGHTA, CDR2 FQGNSA. With V trimmed by 5 bases and J by 1 base, 4 bases remained unmatched. The CDR3 coding sequence is TGTGCCAGCAGCGCCCACAGGGGCCAAGAGACCCAGTACTTC. Encoded protein: CASSAHRGQETQYF. Together with reference TRBV7-2 and TRBJ2-5, the CDR3 gives the full variable domain: GAGVSQSPSNKVTEKGKDVELRCDPISGHTALYWYRQSLGQGLEFLIYFQGNSAPDKSGLPSDRFSAERTGGSVSTLTIQRTQQEDSAVYLCASSAHRGQETQYFGPGTRLLVL.

This clone was detected only a few times. CDR3 loop: CASSQGVSGYEQYF. CDR3 DNA: TGCGCCAGCAGCCAAGGAGTTAGCGGATACGAGCAGTACTTC. The rearrangement links TRBV4-1 to TRBJ2-7; tentatively, D is TRBD2 (6 bases). Germline assignment: CDR1 MGHRA and CDR2 YSYEKL. The V end lost 1 base, the J end lost 4 bases, and 11 bases lay between the germline ends. The CDR3 spans 14 residues.

The chain carries TRBV6-5 and TRBJ2-7; D possibly uses TRBD1 or TRBD2 (5 bases each). The germline V gene encodes CDR1 MNHEY and CDR2 SVGAGI. This CDR3 is 14 amino acids long. V was trimmed by 2 bases and J by 2 bases, leaving 10 bases between them. The CDR3 coding sequence is TGTGCCAGCAGTTACGGGGGAGATACCTACGAGCAGTACTTC. It specifies CASSYGGDTYEQYF.

The rearrangement uses TRBV18 and TRBJ2-1; D perhaps matches TRBD1 (6 bases). The CDR3 runs to 18 residues. CDR1 and CDR2 from the germline V gene are KGHSH and LQKENI. V lost 4 bases, J lost 2 bases, and 21 bases lay in between. The CDR3 region is CASSRKPSGTQTYNEQFF. In nucleotides, the CDR3 is TGTGCCAGCTCACGTAAACCCTCCGGGACACAAACCTACAATGAGCAGTTCTTC.